This T cell receptor (beta chain) was profiled in a study of cytomegalovirus exposure and HLA in healthy donors. Findings and caveats of the study: Analysis performed later found around 15,000 TCR beta sequences associated with HLA alleles at 0.05 false discovery rate. It was approximately 150 TCR beta chains that were listed as cytomegalovirus-associated. Per a later analysis, HLA-associated TCR beta chains showed more clonal expansion than other, equally common TCR beta chains.

The primer mix had 60 Vbeta and 13 Jbeta primers. The assay was immunoSEQ multiplex PCR, and TCRdb's table has in-frame clones only and misses some. The table lists fewer than 140,000 clones, roughly four fifths of them singletons, with about 6.1% in the top ten. About this clone itself: Its antigen remains unknown.

Sequenced material: PBMCs. This clonotype was obtained from a woman aged 45-65 years in good health and CMV-seropositive.

CDR3 sequence reads: CASSFTGQGARGYTF. The CDR3 bases are TGTGCCAGCAGTTTCACGGGACAGGGGGCGCGCGGCTACACCTTC. The chain employs TRBV27 and TRBJ1-2; 12 positions match TRBD1. CDR3 length equals 15 residues. The V gene's germline CDR1 is MNHEY and CDR2 SMNVEV (reference sequence). J gave up 8 bases and V 3 bases, and 7 bases lay outside the gene matches.